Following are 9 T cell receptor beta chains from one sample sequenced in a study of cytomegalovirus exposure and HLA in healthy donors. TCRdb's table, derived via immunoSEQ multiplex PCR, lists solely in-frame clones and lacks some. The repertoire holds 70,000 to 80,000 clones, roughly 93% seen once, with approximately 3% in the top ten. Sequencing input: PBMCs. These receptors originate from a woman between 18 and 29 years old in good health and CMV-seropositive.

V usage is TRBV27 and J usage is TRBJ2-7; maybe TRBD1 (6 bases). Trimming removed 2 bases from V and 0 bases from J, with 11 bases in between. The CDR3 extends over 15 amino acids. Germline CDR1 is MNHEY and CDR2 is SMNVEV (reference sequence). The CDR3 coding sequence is TGTGCCAGCAGTTTACTACAGGGTCCCTCCTACGAGCAGTACTTC. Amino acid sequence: CASSLLQGPSYEQYF.

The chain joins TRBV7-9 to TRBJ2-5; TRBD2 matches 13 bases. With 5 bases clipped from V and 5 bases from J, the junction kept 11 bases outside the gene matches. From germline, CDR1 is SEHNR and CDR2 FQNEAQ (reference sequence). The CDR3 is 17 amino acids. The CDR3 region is CASSPWTSGGLGETQYF. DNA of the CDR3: TGTGCCAGCAGCCCTTGGACTAGCGGGGGATTGGGGGAGACCCAGTACTTC. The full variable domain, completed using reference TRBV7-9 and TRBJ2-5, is DTGVSQNPRHKITKRGQNVTFRCDPISEHNRLYWYRQTLGQGPEFLTYFQNEAQLEKSRLLSDRFSAERPKGSFSTLEIQRTEQGDSAMYLCASSPWTSGGLGETQYFGPGTRLLVL.

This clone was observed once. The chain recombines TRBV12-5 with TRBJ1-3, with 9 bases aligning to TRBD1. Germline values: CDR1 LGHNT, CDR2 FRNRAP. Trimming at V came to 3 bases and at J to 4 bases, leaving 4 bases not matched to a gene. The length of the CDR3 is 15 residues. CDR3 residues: CASGLQGARGNTIYF. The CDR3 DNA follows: TGTGCTAGTGGTTTACAGGGGGCGCGGGGAAACACCATATATTTT.

CDR3 bases: TGTGCCGGTCACAAATTCGGGGCTGAAGCTTTCTTT. It encodes CAGHKFGAEAFF. The chain joins TRBV28 to TRBJ1-1, with D unclear. With 11 bases removed from V and 6 bases from J, the gap between germline ends came to 16 bases. The CDR3 length is 12 residues. The germline V gene encodes CDR1 MDHEN and CDR2 SYDVKM.

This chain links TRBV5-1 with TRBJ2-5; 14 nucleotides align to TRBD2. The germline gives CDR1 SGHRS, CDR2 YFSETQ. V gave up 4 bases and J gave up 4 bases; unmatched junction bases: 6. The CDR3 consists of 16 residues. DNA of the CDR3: TGCGCCAGCAGCCAGACTAGCGGGGGGGCCGGAGAGACCCAGTACTTC. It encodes CASSQTSGGAGETQYF.

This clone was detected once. The CDR3 region is CAWSVTVQAPYEQYF. The CDR3 DNA follows: TGTGCCTGGAGTGTGACGGTACAGGCCCCCTACGAGCAGTACTTC. The chain couples TRBV30 to TRBJ2-7; TRBD1 is a possible D gene (5 bases). The CDR3 is 15 residues long. Germline-derived CDR1 and CDR2 are GTSNPN and SVGIG (reference sequence). Trimming took off 0 bases at V and 2 bases at J, with 14 bases between the two ends.

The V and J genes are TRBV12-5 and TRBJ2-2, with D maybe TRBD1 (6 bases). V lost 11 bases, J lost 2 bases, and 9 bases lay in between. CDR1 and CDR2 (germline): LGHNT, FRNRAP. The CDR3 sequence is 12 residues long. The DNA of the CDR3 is TGTGCTTCGACAGGAAACACCGGGGAGCTGTTTTTT. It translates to CASTGNTGELFF.

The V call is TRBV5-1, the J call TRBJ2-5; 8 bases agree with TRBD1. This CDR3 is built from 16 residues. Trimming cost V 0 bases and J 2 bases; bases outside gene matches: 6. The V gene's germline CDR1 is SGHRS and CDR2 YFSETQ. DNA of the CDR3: TGCGCCAGCAGCTTGGGATCGGGACAGGCACAAGAGACCCAGTACTTC. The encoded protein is CASSLGSGQAQETQYF.

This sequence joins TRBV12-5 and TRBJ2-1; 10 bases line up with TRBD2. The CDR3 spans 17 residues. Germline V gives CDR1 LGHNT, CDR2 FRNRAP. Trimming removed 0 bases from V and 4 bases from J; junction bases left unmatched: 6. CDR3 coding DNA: TGTGCTAGTGGTTTGGTATTTAGCGGGGGGTTGTACAATGAGCAGTTCTTC. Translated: CASGLVFSGGLYNEQFF. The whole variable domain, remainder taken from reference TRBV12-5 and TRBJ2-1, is DARVTQTPRHKVTEMGQEVTMRCQPILGHNTVFWYRQTMMQGLELLAYFRNRAPLDDSGMPKDRFSAEMPDATLATLKIQPSEPRDSAVYFCASGLVFSGGLYNEQFFGPGTRLTVL.